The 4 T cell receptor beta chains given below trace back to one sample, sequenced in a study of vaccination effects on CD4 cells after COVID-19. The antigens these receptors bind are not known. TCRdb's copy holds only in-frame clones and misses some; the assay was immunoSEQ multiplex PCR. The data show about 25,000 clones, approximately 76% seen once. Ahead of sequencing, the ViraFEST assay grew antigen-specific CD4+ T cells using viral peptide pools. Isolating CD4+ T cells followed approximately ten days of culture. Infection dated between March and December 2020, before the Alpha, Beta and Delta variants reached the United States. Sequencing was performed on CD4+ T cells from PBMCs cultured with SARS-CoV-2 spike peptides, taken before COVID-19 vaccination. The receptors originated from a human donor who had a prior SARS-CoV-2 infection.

The CDR3 loop is CASSRQPNTEAFF. Here the CDR3 DNA reads TGTGCCAGCAGTCGACAGCCCAACACTGAAGCTTTCTTT. The V call is TRBV5-5, the J call TRBJ1-1, with a possible D match to TRBD1 (5 bases). V shed 5 bases and J shed 2 bases, with 10 bases lying between them. Germline-derived CDR1 and CDR2 are SGHKS and YYEKEE (reference sequence). This CDR3 has 13 residues.

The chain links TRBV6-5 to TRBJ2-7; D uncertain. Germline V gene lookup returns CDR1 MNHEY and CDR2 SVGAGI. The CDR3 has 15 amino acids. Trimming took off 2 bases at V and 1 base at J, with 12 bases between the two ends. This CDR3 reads CASSYNLAGSYEQYF. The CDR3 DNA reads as TGTGCCAGCAGTTACAATCTGGCAGGTTCCTACGAGCAGTACTTC.

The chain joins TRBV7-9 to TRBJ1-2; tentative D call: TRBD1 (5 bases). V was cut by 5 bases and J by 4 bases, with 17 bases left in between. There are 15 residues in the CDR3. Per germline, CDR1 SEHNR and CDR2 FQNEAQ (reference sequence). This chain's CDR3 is CASSQEGFAGYGYTF. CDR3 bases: TGTGCCAGCAGCCAGGAGGGGTTTGCGGGCTATGGCTACACCTTC. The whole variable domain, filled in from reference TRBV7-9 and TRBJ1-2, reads DTGVSQNPRHKITKRGQNVTFRCDPISEHNRLYWYRQTLGQGPEFLTYFQNEAQLEKSRLLSDRFSAERPKGSFSTLEIQRTEQGDSAMYLCASSQEGFAGYGYTFGSGTRLTVV.

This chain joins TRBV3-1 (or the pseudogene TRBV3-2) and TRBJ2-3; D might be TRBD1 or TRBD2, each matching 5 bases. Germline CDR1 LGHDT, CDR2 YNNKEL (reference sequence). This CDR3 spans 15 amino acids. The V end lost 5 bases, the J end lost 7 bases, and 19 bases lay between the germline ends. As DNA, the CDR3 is TGTGCCAGCAGCACCATGGGTTCCGGGACCTATACGCAGTATTTT. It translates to CASSTMGSGTYTQYF.